These 7 T cell receptor beta chains share one sample of origin, sequenced in a study of T cells after yellow fever vaccination. MiXCR was run by TCRdb on the 5' RACE reads, yielding one entry per CDR3 protein. This sample has roughly 500,000 distinct CDR3 sequences, with 15% to 20% found just once. Here the sequenced sample was PBMCs, taken 15 days after the yellow fever booster vaccination. The source of these receptors is a man aged 25 to 40 who received the YFV17D yellow fever vaccine.

This clonotype turned up a few times. The CDR3 DNA sequence: TGCAGTGCTCTTAGCGGAGGGGGCACCGGGGAGCTGTTTTTT. Translation: CSALSGGGTGELFF. The chain couples TRBV20-1 to TRBJ2-2; D possibly uses TRBD1 or TRBD2 (6 bases each). The CDR3 contains 14 residues. CDR1 DFQATT and CDR2 SNEGSKA come from the germline V gene (reference sequence). The ends were cut back, 5 bases at V and 4 bases at J, with 14 bases in the middle.

V gene TRBV25-1 combines with J gene TRBJ2-5; D gene unclear. Germline V lookup: CDR1 MGHDK, CDR2 SYGVNS. The CDR3 consists of 14 residues. Trimming removed 7 bases at V and 1 base at J, with 13 bases between. CDR3 sequence reads: CASTPWGGQETQYF. CDR3 sequence (DNA): TGTGCCAGCACCCCCTGGGGTGGCCAAGAGACCCAGTACTTC.

V gene TRBV2 combines with J gene TRBJ2-1, with 9 bases fitting TRBD2. Trimming at V came to 4 bases and at J to 4 bases, leaving 8 bases not matched to a gene. The CDR3 sequence is 16 residues long. Germline V gene data show CDR1 as SNHLY and CDR2 as FYNNEI. The CDR3 protein is CASSAQAGGRYNEQFF. CDR3 sequence (DNA): TGTGCCAGCAGTGCCCAGGCGGGAGGGCGATACAATGAGCAGTTCTTC.

As to this clonotype: Relative to the germline gene, one junction end is altered; a read error may explain this. The gene calls are TRBV29-1 and TRBJ2-5, with 7 bases matching TRBD1. This CDR3 contains 15 residues. The germline V gene encodes CDR1 SQVTM and CDR2 ANQGSEA. This CDR3 reads CGVSPGQQVGETQYF. CDR3 nucleotides: TGCGGCGTTTCCCCGGGACAGCAGGTGGGGGAGACCCAGTACTTC.

The J gene is TRBJ1-1, the V gene TRBV6-1, with D possibly matching TRBD1 (6 bases). CDR3 length: 17 amino acids. Per germline, CDR1 MNHNS and CDR2 SASEGT. Between the trimmed V and J ends, which lost 4 bases and 1 base, there was a span of 19 bases. The CDR3 nucleotides are TGTGCCAGCAGTGGGGTGGAGCAGGGGCGGGAGAACACTGAAGCTTTCTTT. Translated: CASSGVEQGRENTEAFF.

This clonotype was seen only a few times. This chain uses TRBV20-1 with TRBJ2-3; TRBD2 matches 7 bases. Germline values: CDR1 DFQATT, CDR2 SNEGSKA (reference sequence). The CDR3 spans 13 residues. Trimming cost V 2 bases and J 2 bases; bases outside gene matches: 1. The CDR3 sequence is CSARRDYTDTQYF. CDR3 in DNA: TGCAGTGCTAGACGGGACTACACAGATACGCAGTATTTT.

This clonotype was recorded a few times. The rearrangement joins TRBV4-3 to TRBJ2-6, with D unclear. Germline V gene data show CDR1 as LGHNA and CDR2 as YSLEER. Trimming left V 0 bases short and J 2 bases short, with 8 bases between. The length of the CDR3 is 16 residues. DNA for the CDR3: TGCGCCAGCAGCCAAGATTTGATTACTGGGGCCAACGTCCTGACTTTC. This translates into CASSQDLITGANVLTF.